This T cell receptor beta chain was sequenced for a study of OX40 agonist ivuxolimab in advanced cancers. Data came from immunoSEQ multiplex PCR; TCRdb stores just in-frame clones and leaves some out. The sample lists about 83,000 clones; about four fifths were seen once. CDR3 size: 16 residues. Per the germline V gene, CDR1 is SGDLS and CDR2 is YYNGEE. The V and J ends lost 3 bases and 6 bases, in that order; junction bases with no gene match: 8. The clonotype comes from an adult with an advanced solid tumor such as melanoma, head and neck, liver or kidney cancer. This rearrangement joins TRBV9 to TRBJ1-6; 8 bases line up with TRBD1. The sample was CD4+ or CD8+ T cells sorted from blood, taken in a trial of the OX40 agonist ivuxolimab. CDR3: CASSATGVLLNSPLHF. The CDR3 DNA reads TGTGCCAGCAGCGCGACAGGGGTTTTACTTAATTCACCCCTCCACTTT.